These 6 T cell receptor beta chains came from one sample sequenced in a study of beta chain features in type 1 diabetes. As every portion of the isolated RNA was reverse transcribed, the sequencing read expressed TCRB transcripts. Sequencing used immunoSEQ multiplex PCR; TCRdb keeps in-frame clones, though not all of them. The table lists under 550,000 clones, about an eighth of them singletons. The sample consisted of naive CD4+ T cells from blood. All receptors derive from a woman aged 18-29 years in good health.

A few counts support this clone. The rearrangement uses TRBV29-1 and TRBJ2-3; 11 bases match TRBD2. The CDR3 has 16 residues. Germline V gene sequence: CDR1 SQVTM, CDR2 ANQGSEA. After removal of 8 bases from V and 1 base from J, the junction contained 11 bases not matched to a gene. This chain's CDR3 is CSLRPLLAGGTDTQYF. The DNA for the CDR3 is TGCAGCCTCCGCCCCCTACTAGCGGGGGGCACAGATACGCAGTATTTT.

The chain uses TRBV4-1 and TRBJ2-7, with TRBD2 as a possible D gene (6 bases). CDR3 length: 16 amino acids. V lost 1 base, J lost 4 bases, and 17 bases lay in between. Germline CDR1 and CDR2: MGHRA and YSYEKL. CDR3 nucleotides: TGCGCCAGCAGCCAAGCGGAGGGTAGATCAACTTACGAGCAGTACTTC. Translation: CASSQAEGRSTYEQYF.

This clone appeared a few times. The J gene is TRBJ2-7, the V gene TRBV5-1; 7 nucleotides agree with TRBD1. With V trimmed by 1 base and J by 6 bases, 13 bases remained unmatched. The CDR3 is 16 residues long. The germline CDR1 and CDR2 sequences are SGHRS and YFSETQ. The CDR3 is CASSLNEQGIGGEQYF. CDR3 sequence (DNA): TGCGCCAGCAGCTTGAACGAACAGGGGATCGGCGGCGAGCAGTACTTC.

The V and J genes are TRBV5-1 and TRBJ2-5; tentative D call: TRBD2 (6 bases). The CDR3 extends over 16 amino acids. Germline V CDR1 and CDR2: SGHRS, YFSETQ. V lost 4 bases to trimming and J lost 1 base, with 17 bases between them. CDR3 protein: CASSGSGTPFQETQYF. The CDR3 region has the DNA TGCGCCAGCAGCGGATCCGGGACTCCCTTCCAAGAGACCCAGTACTTC. Filled out from reference TRBV5-1 and TRBJ2-5, the complete variable domain reads KAGVTQTPRYLIKTRGQQVTLSCSPISGHRSVSWYQQTPGQGLQFLFEYFSETQRNKGNFPGRFSGRQFSNSRSEMNVSTLELGDSALYLCASSGSGTPFQETQYFGPGTRLLVL.

The V call is TRBV14, the J call TRBJ2-1, with 8 bases identical to TRBD2. Germline CDR1 and CDR2: SGHDN and FVKESK. Trimming cost V 4 bases and J 4 bases; bases outside gene matches: 6. The length of the CDR3 is 15 residues. CDR3 DNA sequence: TGTGCCAGCAGCCGAGGAACTAGCGGATACAATGAGCAGTTCTTC. It specifies CASSRGTSGYNEQFF.

This clone has a handful of counts. This chain connects TRBV6-9 to TRBJ2-4; possible D gene TRBD2, 6 bases. Germline CDR1 and CDR2: MNHGY and SVAAGI. The germline V and J ends were trimmed by 8 bases and 1 base, with 18 bases remaining between them. This CDR3 region has 16 residues. In DNA form, the CDR3 reads TGTGCCAGCTCCTCCCCCTCCCGGGGGGCCAAAAACATTCAGTACTTC. It is translated as CASSSPSRGAKNIQYF.